This T cell receptor (beta chain) was captured in a study of CD8 T cells in Susac syndrome. When the RNA was reverse transcribed, random hexamers were used with an input of roughly 0.45 to 1 ug. TCRdb passed the immunoSEQ multiplex PCR reads through MiXCR, listing each CDR3 protein once. The sample consists of approximately 210,000 distinct CDR3 sequences, about 94% of them appearing once. From germline, CDR1 is MDHEN and CDR2 SYDVKM. V gave up 7 bases and J gave up 7 bases; unmatched junction bases: 6. The CDR3 length is 12 residues. The TCR comes from a human donor with Susac syndrome. Material for sequencing was CD4+ T cells from PBMCs. The chain employs TRBV28 and TRBJ2-5; TRBD2 agrees at 7 bases. CDR3 DNA sequence: TGTGCCAGCACCTCGTCGGGGGGGACCCAGTACTTC. It translates to CASTSSGGTQYF.